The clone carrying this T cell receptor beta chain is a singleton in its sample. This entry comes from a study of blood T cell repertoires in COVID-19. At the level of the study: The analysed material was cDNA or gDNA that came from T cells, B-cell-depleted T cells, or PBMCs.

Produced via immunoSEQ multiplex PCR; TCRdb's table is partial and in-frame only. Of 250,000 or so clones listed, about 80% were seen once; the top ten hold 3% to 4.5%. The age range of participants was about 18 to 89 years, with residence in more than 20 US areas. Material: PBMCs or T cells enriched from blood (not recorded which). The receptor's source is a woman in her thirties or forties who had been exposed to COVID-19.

The CDR3 sequence: CASSRRQGGNQPQHF. In DNA, the CDR3 is TGTGCCAGCAGCAGACGACAGGGAGGAAATCAGCCCCAGCATTTT. The chain uses TRBV6-2 or TRBV6-3 and TRBJ1-5; 7 bases are a match to TRBD1. The J segment lost 4 bases and the V segment lost 6 bases, leaving 9 bases of the junction unmatched. Looked up from germline, CDR1 is MNHEY and CDR2 is SVGEGT. CDR3 size: 15 residues.